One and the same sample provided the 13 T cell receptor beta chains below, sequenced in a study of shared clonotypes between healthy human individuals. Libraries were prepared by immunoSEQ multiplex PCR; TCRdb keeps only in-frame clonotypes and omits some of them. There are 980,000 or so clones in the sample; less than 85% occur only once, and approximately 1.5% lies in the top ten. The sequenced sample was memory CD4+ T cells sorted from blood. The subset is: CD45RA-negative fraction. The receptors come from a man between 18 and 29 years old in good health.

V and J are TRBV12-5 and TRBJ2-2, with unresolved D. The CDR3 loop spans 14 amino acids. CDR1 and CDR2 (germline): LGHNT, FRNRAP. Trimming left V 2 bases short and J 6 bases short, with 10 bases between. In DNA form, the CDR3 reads TGTGCTAGTGGTTTGATGGTAGTACCCGGGGAGCTGTTTTTT. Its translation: CASGLMVVPGELFF. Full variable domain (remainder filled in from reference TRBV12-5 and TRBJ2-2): DARVTQTPRHKVTEMGQEVTMRCQPILGHNTVFWYRQTMMQGLELLAYFRNRAPLDDSGMPKDRFSAEMPDATLATLKIQPSEPRDSAVYFCASGLMVVPGELFFGEGSRLTVL.

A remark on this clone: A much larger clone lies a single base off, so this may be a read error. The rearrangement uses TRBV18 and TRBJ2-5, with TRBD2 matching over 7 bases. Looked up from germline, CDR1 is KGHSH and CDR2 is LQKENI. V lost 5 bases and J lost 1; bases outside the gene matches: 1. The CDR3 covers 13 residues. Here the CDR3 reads CASSTSVQETQYF. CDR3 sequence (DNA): TGTGCCAGCTCAACTAGCGTCCAAGAGACCCAGTACTTC. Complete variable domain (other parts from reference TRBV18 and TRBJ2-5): NAGVMQNPRHLVRRRGQEARLRCSPMKGHSHVYWYRQLPEEGLKFMVYLQKENIIDESGMPKERFSAEFPKEGPSILRIQQVVRGDSAAYFCASSTSVQETQYFGPGTRLLVL.

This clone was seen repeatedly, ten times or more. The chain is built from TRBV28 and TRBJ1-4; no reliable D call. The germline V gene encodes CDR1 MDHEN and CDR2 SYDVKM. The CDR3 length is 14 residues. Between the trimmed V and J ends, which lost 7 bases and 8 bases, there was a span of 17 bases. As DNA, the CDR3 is TGTGCCAGCACCCTGAGGTCGGGGAGGGAAAAACTGTTTTTT. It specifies CASTLRSGREKLFF.

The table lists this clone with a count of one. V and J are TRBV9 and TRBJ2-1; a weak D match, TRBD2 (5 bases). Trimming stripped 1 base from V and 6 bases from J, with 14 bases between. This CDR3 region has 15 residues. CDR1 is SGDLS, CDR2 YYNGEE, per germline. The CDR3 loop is CASSVNAGLSNEQFF. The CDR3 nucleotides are TGTGCCAGCAGCGTAAATGCGGGTTTATCCAATGAGCAGTTCTTC.

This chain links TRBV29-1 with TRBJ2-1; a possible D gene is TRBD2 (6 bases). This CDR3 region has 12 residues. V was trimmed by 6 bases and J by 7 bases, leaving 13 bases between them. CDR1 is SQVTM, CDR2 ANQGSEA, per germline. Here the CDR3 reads CSVGRLGNEQFF. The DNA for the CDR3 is TGCAGCGTGGGTCGACTAGGTAATGAGCAGTTCTTC.

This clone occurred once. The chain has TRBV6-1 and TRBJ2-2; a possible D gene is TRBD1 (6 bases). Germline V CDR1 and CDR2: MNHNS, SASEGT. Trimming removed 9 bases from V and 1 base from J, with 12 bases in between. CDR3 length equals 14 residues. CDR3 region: CASILGQNTGELFF. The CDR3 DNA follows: TGTGCCAGTATTTTGGGACAGAACACCGGGGAGCTGTTTTTT.

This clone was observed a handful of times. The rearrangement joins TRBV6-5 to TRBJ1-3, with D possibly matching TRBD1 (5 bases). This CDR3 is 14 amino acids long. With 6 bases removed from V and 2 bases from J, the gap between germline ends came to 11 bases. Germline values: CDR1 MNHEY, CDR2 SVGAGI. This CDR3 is CASRTGGAGNTIYF. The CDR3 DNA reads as TGTGCCAGCAGAACGGGGGGAGCTGGAAACACCATATATTTT.

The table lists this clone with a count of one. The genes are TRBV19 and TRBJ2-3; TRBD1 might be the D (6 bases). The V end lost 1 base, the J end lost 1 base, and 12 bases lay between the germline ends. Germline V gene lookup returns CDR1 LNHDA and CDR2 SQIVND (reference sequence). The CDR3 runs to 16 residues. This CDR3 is CASSIGAQGGTDTQYF. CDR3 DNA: TGTGCCAGTAGTATAGGTGCACAGGGCGGCACAGATACGCAGTATTTT.

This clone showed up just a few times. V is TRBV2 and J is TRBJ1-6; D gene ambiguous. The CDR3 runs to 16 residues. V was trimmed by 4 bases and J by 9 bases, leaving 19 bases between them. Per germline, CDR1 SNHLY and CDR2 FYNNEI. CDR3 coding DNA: TGTGCCAGCAGTGGGACCCAAGCTAAGATAGGTTCACCCCTCCACTTT. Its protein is CASSGTQAKIGSPLHF.

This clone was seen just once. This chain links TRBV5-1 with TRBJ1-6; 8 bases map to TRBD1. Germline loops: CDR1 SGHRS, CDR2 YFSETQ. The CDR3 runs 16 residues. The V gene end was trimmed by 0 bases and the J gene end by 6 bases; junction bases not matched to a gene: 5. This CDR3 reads CASSLESGQGNSPLHF. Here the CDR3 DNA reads TGCGCCAGCAGCTTGGAATCCGGACAGGGTAATTCACCCCTCCACTTT.

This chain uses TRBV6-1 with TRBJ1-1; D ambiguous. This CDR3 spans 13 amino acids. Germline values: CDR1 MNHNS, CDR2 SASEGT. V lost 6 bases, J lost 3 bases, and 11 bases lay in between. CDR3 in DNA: TGTGCCAGCAGCGGAACAGAGGACACTGAAGCTTTCTTT. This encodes CASSGTEDTEAFF.

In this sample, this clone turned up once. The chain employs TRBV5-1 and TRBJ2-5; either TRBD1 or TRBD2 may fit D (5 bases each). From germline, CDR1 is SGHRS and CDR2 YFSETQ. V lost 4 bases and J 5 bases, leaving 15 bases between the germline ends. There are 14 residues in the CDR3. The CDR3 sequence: CASSATVGVETQYF. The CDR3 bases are TGCGCCAGCAGCGCAACAGTGGGGGTGGAGACCCAGTACTTC.

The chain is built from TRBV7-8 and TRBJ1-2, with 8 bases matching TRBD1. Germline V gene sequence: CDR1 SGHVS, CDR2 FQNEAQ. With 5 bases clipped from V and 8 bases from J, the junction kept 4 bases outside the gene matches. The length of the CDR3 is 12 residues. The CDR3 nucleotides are TGTGCCAGCAGCCTCGGACAGGGCGGCTACACCTTC. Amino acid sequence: CASSLGQGGYTF.